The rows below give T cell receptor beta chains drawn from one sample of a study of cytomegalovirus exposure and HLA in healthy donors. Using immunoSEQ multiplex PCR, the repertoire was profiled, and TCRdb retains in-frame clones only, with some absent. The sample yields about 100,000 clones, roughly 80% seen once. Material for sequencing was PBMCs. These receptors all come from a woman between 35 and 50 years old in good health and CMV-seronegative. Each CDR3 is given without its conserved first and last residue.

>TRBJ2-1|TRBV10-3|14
AISAALAPPFNEQF
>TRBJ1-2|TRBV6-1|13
ASRLPTGALYGYT
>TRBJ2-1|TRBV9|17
ASSAQLGSYRRPYNEQF
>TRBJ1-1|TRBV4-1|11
ASSQGQNREAF
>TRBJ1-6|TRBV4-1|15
ASSQGVLDRGFTPLH
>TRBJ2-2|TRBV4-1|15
ASSQDPGLLLSRELF
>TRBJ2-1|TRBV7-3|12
ASSLNGGGNEQF
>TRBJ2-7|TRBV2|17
ASSVPGLAGGPAPSEQY
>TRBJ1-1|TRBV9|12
ASSAGGWNTEAF
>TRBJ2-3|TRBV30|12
AWSWDSYTDTQY
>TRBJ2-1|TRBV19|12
ATRRAGVGNEQF
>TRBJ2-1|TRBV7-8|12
ASLSGRVYNEQF
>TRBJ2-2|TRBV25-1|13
ASSPLGVSSGELF
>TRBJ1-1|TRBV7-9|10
SSSLARTEAF
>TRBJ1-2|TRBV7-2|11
ASSLGRGRGYT
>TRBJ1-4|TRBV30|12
AWDQGSSTEKLF
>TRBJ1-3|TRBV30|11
AWSVAFGNTIY
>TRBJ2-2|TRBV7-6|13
ASSSGLLRGGELF
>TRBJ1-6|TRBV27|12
ASSEDRANSPLH
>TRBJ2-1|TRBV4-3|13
ASSQVSGTPNEQF
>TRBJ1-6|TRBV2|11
ASSLTGNSPLH
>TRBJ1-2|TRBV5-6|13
ASQVVSGGLYGYT
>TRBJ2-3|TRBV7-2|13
ASSLVGTRTDTQY
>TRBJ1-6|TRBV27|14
ASIPTGGGNNSPLH
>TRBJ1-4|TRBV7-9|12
SSSLGGENEKLF
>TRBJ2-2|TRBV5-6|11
ASSSRFSGELF
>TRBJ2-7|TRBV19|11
ASSKSRGYEQY
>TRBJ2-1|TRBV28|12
ASSIQLEHGEQF
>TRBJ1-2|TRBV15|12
ATSRASGGEGYT
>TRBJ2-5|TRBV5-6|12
ASSRQSGRQTQY
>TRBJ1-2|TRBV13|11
ASSLGGAVGYT
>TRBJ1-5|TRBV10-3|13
AISESGTGNQPQH
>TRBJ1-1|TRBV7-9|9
SSSLLGQAF
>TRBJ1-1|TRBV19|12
ASRDDRGRRQAF
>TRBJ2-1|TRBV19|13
ASSVAGGAYNEQF
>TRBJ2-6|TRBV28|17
ASSFILGTGGAGANVLT
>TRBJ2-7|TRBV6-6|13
ASNEPGQGSYEQY
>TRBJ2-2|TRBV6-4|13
ASSPGQGYTGELF
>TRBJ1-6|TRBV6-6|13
ASSYGPRDNSPLH
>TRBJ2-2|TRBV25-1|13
ASSETSGVTGELF
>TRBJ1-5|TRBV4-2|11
ASSDQGDQPQH
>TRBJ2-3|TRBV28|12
ASVKSTERDTQY
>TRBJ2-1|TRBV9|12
ASSGGGVYNEQF
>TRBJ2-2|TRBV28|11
ATSGLDTGELF
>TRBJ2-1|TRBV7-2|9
ASRAGGRQF
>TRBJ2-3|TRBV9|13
ASSVLAGVGHTQY
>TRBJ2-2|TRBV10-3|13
AISDWGRPTGELF
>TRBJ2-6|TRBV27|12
ASRGFSGANVLT
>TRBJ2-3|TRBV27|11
ASSRRGPDTQY
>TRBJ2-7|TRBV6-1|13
ASSAGGTAAYEQY
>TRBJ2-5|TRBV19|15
ASSPRTGGRPGETQY
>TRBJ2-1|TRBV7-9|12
ASSRLQEYNEQF
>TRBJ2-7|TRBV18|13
ASSPSGDLYYEQY
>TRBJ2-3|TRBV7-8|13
ASSLEGRGGGTQY
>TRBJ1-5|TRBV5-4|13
ASSLGTASNQPQH
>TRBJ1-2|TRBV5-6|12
ASSQGLVLKGYT
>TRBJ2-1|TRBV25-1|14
ASSPRDPQGQGEQF
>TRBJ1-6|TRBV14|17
ASSQAGTGLSFLNSPLH
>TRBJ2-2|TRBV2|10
ASTVHTGELF